The clone carrying this TCR beta chain has just a few counts. What it binds is not known. These data belong to a study of T-cell reconstitution after alpha-beta-depleted transplantation in children. Unique molecular identifiers were used in preparing the TCRbeta library. TCRdb recomputed calls from the PCR reads with MiXCR, one row per CDR3 protein. The sample has about 1,000,000 distinct CDR3 sequences, about 31% seen once; the top ten hold over 25%. Whole-study results and caveats: The main origin of T-cell counts and diversity one year after transplant was newly produced T cells. The study reportedly traced alpha-beta T cells about two months after transplant to several hundred expanded graft clones.

In germline, CDR1 is LGHNA, CDR2 YSLEER. The germline V and J ends were trimmed by 5 bases and 3 bases, with 13 bases remaining between them. This CDR3 comprises 14 residues. V usage is TRBV4-3 and J usage is TRBJ1-1, with D unclear. The receptor's source is a boy under two years old who had a stem cell transplant for SCID, so the T cells may come from the graft donor. Sequencing was performed on PBMCs, mostly from graft donor cells, taken 360 days after TCRalphabeta/CD19-depleted stem cell transplant. The CDR3 DNA reads TGCGCCAGCAGCAATACGCGCAGCTACACTGAAGCTTTCTTT. Protein product: CASSNTRSYTEAFF.